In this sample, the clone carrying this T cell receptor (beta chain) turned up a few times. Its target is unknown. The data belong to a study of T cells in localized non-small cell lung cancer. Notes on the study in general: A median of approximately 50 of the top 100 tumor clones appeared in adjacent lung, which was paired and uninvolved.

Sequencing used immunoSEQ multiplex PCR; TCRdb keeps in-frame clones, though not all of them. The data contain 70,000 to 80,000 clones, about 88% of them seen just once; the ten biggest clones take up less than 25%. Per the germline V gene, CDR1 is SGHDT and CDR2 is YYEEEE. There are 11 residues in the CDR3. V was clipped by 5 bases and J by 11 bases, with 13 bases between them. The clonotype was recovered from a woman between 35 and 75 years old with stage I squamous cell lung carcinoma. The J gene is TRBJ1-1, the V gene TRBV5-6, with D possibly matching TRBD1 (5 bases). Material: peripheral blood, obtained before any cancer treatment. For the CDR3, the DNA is TGTGCCAGCAGTGACGGGGGTTACGCTTTCTTT. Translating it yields CASSDGGYAFF.